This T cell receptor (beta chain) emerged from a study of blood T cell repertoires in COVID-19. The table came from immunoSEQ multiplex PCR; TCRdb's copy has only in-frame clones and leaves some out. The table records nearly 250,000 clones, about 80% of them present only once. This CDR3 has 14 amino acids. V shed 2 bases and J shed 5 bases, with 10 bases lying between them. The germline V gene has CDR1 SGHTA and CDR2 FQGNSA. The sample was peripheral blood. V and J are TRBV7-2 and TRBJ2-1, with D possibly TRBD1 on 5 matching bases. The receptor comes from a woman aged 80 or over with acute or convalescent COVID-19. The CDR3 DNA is TGTGCCAGCAGCTTATTAGGGGTTCACAATGAGCAGTTCTTC. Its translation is CASSLLGVHNEQFF. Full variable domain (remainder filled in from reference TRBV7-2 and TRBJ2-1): GAGVSQSPSNKVTEKGKDVELRCDPISGHTALYWYRQSLGQGLEFLIYFQGNSAPDKSGLPSDRFSAERTGGSVSTLTIQRTQQEDSAVYLCASSLLGVHNEQFFGPGTRLTVL.